This T cell receptor (beta chain) is drawn from a study of chemoradiotherapy in HPV16-positive cancers. As to this clone: Its target is unknown.

TCRdb's copy holds only in-frame clones and misses some; the assay was immunoSEQ multiplex PCR. This table has about 4,800 clones, 78% appearing once. Findings and caveats of the study: Functional assays defining HPV-specific T cells used only a couple of HPV16-positive patients. Non-HPV-specific T cells did not expand in tumors during treatment, whereas candidate HPV-specific clones and E7-related motifs did. Better recurrence-free survival went with HPV-responsive T-cell expansion in HPV16-positive patients.

Sampling took place from a patient who underwent chemoradiotherapy. This TCR was sampled from a human donor with HPV-associated anogenital cancer.

The CDR3 region has the DNA TGCAGCGTTGAGGACAGCCGGGGCACAGATACGCAGTATTTT. This gives the protein CSVEDSRGTDTQYF. The rearrangement uses TRBV29-1 and TRBJ2-3; the D gene is possibly TRBD1 (6 bases). The CDR3 has 14 amino acids. Trimming left V 3 bases short and J 1 base short, with 11 bases between. Per germline, CDR1 SQVTM and CDR2 ANQGSEA.